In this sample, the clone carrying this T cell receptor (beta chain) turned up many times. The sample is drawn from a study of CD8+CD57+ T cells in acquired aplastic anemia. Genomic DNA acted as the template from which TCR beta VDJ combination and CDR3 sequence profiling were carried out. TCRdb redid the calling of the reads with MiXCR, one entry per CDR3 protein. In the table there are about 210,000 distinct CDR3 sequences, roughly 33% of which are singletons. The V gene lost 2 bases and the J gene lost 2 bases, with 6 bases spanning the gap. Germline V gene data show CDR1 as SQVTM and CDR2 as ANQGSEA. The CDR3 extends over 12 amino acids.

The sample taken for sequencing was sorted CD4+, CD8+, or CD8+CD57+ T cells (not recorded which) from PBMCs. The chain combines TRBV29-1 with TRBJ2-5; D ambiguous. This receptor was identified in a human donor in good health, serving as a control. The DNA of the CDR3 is TGCAGCGTTGAATTTAATCAAGAGACCCAGTACTTC. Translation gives CSVEFNQETQYF.